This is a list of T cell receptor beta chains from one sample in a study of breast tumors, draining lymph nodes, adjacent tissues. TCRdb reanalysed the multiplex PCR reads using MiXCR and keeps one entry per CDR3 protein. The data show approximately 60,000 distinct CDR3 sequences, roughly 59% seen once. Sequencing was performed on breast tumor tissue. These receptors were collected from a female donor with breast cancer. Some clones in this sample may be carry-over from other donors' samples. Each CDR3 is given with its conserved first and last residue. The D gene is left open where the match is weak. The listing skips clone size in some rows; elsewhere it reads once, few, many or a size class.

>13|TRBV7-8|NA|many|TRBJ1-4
CASSLGATEKLFF
TGTGCCAGCAGCTTAGGGGCGACTGAAAAACTGTTTTTT
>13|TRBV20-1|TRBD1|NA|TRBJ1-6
CSARTGYGSPLHF
TGCAGTGCCAGGACAGGGTATGGATCACCCCTCCACTTT
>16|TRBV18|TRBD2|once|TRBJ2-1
CASSPLSGGNEREQFF
TGTGCCAGCTCACCATTATCCGGGGGGAACGAACGGGAGCAGTTCTTC
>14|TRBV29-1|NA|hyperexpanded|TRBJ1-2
CSVEVWDGDYGYTF
TGCAGCGTTGAAGTTTGGGACGGCGACTATGGCTACACCTTC
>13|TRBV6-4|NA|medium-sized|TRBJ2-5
CASSTDIRGTQYF
TGTGCCAGCAGTACCGACATCCGGGGGACCCAGTACTTC
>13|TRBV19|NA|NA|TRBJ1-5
CASSIGTDQPQHF
TGTGCCAGTAGTATAGGGACTGATCAGCCCCAGCATTTT
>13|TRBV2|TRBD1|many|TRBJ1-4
CASLGQGNEKLFF
TGTGCCAGCTTGGGACAGGGTAATGAAAAACTGTTTTTT
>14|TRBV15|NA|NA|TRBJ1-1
CATSSLNEGAEAFF
TGTGCCACCAGCAGCCTAAACGAAGGGGCTGAAGCTTTCTTT
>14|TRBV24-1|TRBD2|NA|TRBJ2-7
CAIPTSGSRYEQYF
TGTGCCATACCGACTAGCGGGAGTAGGTACGAGCAGTACTTC
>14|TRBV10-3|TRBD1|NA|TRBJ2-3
CAISPGQGADTQYF
TGTGCCATCAGTCCGGGACAGGGGGCAGATACGCAGTATTTT
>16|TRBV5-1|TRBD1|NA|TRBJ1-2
CASSSFGQGLTHGYTF
TGCGCCAGCAGCTCATTCGGACAGGGCCTGACCCATGGCTACACCTTC
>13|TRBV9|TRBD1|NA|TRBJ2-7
CASRVGTGGEQYF
TGTGCCAGCCGCGTAGGGACAGGGGGCGAGCAGTACTTC
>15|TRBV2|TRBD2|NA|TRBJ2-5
CASSVVGGALETQYF
TGTGCCAGCAGTGTGGTCGGGGGGGCCCTGGAGACCCAGTACTTC
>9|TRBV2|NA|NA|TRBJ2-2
CASSGGLFF
TGTGCCAGCAGCGGGGGGCTGTTTTTT
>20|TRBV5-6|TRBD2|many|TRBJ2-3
CASSLVPRGLAGGNTDTQYF
TGTGCCAGCAGCTTGGTTCCCCGGGGCCTAGCGGGGGGGAACACAGATACGCAGTATTTT
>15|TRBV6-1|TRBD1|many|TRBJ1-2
CASSEPGQGFDGYTF
TGTGCCAGCAGTGAACCCGGACAGGGGTTCGATGGCTACACCTTC
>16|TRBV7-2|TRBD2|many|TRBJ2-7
CASSYQGLAVTYEQYF
TGTGCCAGCAGCTATCAGGGACTAGCGGTAACCTACGAGCAGTACTTC
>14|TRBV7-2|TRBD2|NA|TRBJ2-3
CASSLGGLGDTQYF
TGTGCCAGCAGCTTAGGTGGACTAGGGGATACGCAGTATTTT
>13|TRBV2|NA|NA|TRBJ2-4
CASSDTFTNIQYF
TGTGCCAGCAGTGATACTTTCACAAACATTCAGTACTTC
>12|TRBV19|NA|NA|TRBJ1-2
CASTQRNYGYTF
TGTGCCAGTACCCAACGGAACTATGGCTACACCTTC
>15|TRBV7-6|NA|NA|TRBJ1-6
CASSLAVAQKSPLHF
TGTGCCAGCAGCTTAGCCGTAGCGCAGAAGTCACCCCTCCACTTT
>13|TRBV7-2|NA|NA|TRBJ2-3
CASSLEGPDTQYF
TGTGCCAGCAGCTTAGAGGGGCCAGATACGCAGTATTTT
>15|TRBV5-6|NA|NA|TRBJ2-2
CASSLGWTQTGELFF
TGTGCCAGCAGCTTGGGATGGACGCAAACCGGGGAGCTGTTTTTT
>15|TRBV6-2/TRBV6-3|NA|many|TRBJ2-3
CASSTLAAGTDTQYF
TGTGCCAGCAGTACGCTTGCGGCGGGCACAGATACGCAGTATTTT
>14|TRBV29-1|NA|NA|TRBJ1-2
CSVEAWDGTYGYTF
TGCAGCGTTGAAGCTTGGGACGGCACCTATGGCTACACCTTC
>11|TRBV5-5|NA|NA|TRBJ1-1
CASTQGSEAFF
TGTGCCAGCACCCAGGGGTCTGAAGCTTTCTTT
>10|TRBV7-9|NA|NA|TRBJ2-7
CASSFGGVDF
TGTGCCAGCAGCTTCGGGGGAGTCGACTTC
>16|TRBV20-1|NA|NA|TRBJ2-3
CSARDREGLSTDTQYF
TGCAGTGCTAGAGATCGTGAGGGGTTAAGCACAGATACGCAGTATTTT
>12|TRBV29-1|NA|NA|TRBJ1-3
CSVPTSGNTIYF
TGCAGCGTACCGACTAGCGGAAACACCATATATTTT
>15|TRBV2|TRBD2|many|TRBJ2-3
CASSKAGGPKDTQYF
TGTGCCAGCAGTAAGGCGGGAGGGCCGAAAGATACGCAGTATTTT
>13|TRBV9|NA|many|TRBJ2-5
CASSVVAQETQYF
TGTGCCAGCAGCGTAGTTGCACAGGAGACCCAGTACTTC
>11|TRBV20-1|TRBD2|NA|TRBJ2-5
CSALAEETQSF
TGCAGTGCACTAGCGGAAGAGACCCAGTCCTTC
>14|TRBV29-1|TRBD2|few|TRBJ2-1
CSVEGGGPGNEQFF
TGCAGCGTTGAAGGGGGAGGGCCAGGGAATGAGCAGTTCTTC
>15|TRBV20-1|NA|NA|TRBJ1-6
CSASLKTGSDSPLHF
TGCAGTGCTAGCCTAAAAACAGGGTCGGATTCACCCCTCCACTTT
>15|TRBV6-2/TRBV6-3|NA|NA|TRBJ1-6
CASSRPGKTGSPLHF
TGTGCCAGCAGTCGCCCCGGAAAGACGGGGTCACCCCTCCACTTT
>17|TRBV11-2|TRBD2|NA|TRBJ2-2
CASSFPRGTSDAGELFF
TGTGCCAGCAGCTTCCCCCGGGGGACTAGTGACGCCGGGGAGCTGTTTTTT
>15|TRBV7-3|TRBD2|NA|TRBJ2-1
CASSIAGSSYNEQFF
TGTGCCAGCAGCATAGCGGGGAGCTCCTACAATGAGCAGTTCTTC
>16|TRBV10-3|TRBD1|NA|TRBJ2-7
CATERTGAALSYEQYF
TGTGCCACCGAGAGGACAGGGGCCGCCCTCTCCTACGAGCAGTACTTC
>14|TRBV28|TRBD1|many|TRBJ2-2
CASAGDRVNGELFF
TGTGCCAGTGCTGGGGACAGGGTGAACGGGGAGCTGTTTTTT
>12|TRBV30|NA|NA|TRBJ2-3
CAWTSGTDTQYF
TGTGCCTGGACTAGCGGCACAGATACGCAGTATTTT
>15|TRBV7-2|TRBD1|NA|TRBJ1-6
CASSLGNRGTTPLHF
TGTGCCAGCAGCTTAGGGAACAGGGGTACGACACCCCTCCACTTT
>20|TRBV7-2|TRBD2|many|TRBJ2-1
CASSLVGQSLTSEVDNEQFF
TGTGCCAGCAGCTTAGTAGGGCAAAGTCTGACTAGCGAAGTTGACAATGAGCAGTTCTTC
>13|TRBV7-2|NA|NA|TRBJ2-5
CASSLGGALSQYF
TGTGCCAGCAGCTTAGGAGGGGCTCTGTCCCAGTACTTC
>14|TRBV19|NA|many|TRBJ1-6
CASSRTVPTSPLHF
TGTGCCAGTAGTAGGACAGTCCCCACATCACCCCTCCACTTT
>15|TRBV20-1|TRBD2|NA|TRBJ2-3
CSGILPGLGTDTQYF
TGCAGTGGAATCCTTCCGGGACTAGGCACAGATACGCAGTATTTT
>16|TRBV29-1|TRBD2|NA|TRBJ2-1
CGVEEYLAGGYNEQFF
TGCGGCGTTGAGGAGTATCTAGCGGGAGGTTACAATGAGCAGTTCTTC
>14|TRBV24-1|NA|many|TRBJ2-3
CATSDRASTDTQYF
TGTGCCACCAGTGACAGAGCTAGCACAGATACGCAGTATTTT
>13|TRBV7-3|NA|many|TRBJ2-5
CASSRRRGETQYF
TGTGCCAGCAGCAGAAGGAGGGGAGAGACCCAGTACTTC
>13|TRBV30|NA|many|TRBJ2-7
CAWSVTGSYEQYF
TGTGCCTGGAGTGTAACAGGCTCCTACGAGCAGTACTTC
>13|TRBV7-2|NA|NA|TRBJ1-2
CASTGGGIYGYTF
TGTGCCAGCACAGGAGGAGGGATCTATGGCTACACCTTC
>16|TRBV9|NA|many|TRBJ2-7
CASSPHQRADSYEQYF
TGTGCCAGCAGCCCGCACCAGCGGGCCGACTCCTACGAGCAGTACTTC
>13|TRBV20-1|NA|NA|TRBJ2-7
CRLDRDKEGAQYF
TGCAGACTAGACCGGGACAAGGAGGGGGCGCAGTACTTC
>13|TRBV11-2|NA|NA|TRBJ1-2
CASSFRGGYGYTF
TGTGCCAGCAGTTTCAGGGGTGGCTATGGCTACACATTC
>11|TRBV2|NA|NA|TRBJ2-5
CASSSSGTQYF
TGTGCCAGCAGCTCTTCGGGGACCCAGTACTTC
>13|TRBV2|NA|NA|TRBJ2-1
CASSEVDNNEQFF
TGTGCCAGCAGTGAGGTTGATAACAATGAGCAGTTCTTC
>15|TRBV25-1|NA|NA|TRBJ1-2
CACSARLGDNYGYTF
NA
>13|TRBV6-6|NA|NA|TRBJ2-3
CASSQTGSGTQYF
TGTGCCAGCAGTCAGACTGGTTCCGGTACGCAGTATTTT